These T cell receptor beta chains were read from a single sample in a study of T cells in Graves' hyperthyroidism and ophthalmopathy. TCRdb reanalysed the multiplex PCR reads using MiXCR and keeps one entry per CDR3 protein. Of about 52,000 distinct CDR3 sequences in the sample, 48% were seen once. Material: blood. These receptor sequences come from a woman in her forties or fifties with Graves' ophthalmopathy. CDR3s include the opening cysteine and the closing phenylalanine or tryptophan. The D gene is left open where the match is weak. Clone size is shown for a subset of rows, as once, few, many or a class of expanded clone.

J | D | V | size | CDR3 | DNA
TRBJ2-7 | - | TRBV5-1 | many | CASSDLTGQYF | TGCGCCAGCAGCGACCTTACGGGGCAGTACTTC
TRBJ2-7 | - | TRBV5-5 | - | CASSSWTEPAYEQYF | TGTGCCAGCAGCTCTTGGACAGAGCCTGCCTACGAGCAGTACTTC
TRBJ2-1 | TRBD2 | TRBV20-1 | many | CSAVSGRAYNEQFF | TGCAGTGCTGTTAGCGGGAGGGCCTACAATGAGCAGTTCTTC
TRBJ2-1 | TRBD1 | TRBV7-8 | once | CASSPRDRRTNEQFF | TGTGCCAGCAGCCCACGGGACAGGCGGACTAATGAGCAGTTCTTC
TRBJ2-3 | - | TRBV19 | - | CASSNAVGRPDTQYF | TGTGCCAGTAGTAATGCGGTGGGACGACCAGATACGCAGTATTTT
TRBJ2-7 | - | TRBV20-1 | - | CSVMRGIGGSYEQYF | TGCAGTGTTATGCGGGGAATAGGGGGCTCCTACGAGCAGTACTTC
TRBJ1-4 | - | TRBV7-2 | - | CASSLTGTRNEKLFF | TGTGCCAGCAGCCTGACCGGGACAAGGAATGAGAAACTGTTTTTT
TRBJ2-5 | TRBD2 | TRBV20-1 | once | CSGDGGQETQYF | TGCAGTGGGGACGGGGGGCAAGAGACCCAGTACTTC
TRBJ2-7 | TRBD1 | TRBV5-1 | many | CASSFGTDLYEQYF | TGCGCCAGCAGCTTCGGGACAGACCTCTACGAGCAGTACTTC
TRBJ2-1 | - | TRBV15 | once | CATSRWGPHNEQFF | TGTGCCACCAGCAGATGGGGTCCCCACAATGAGCAGTTCTTC
TRBJ2-7 | - | TRBV7-2 | many | CASSLAGDGSYEQYF | TGTGCCAGCAGCTTAGCAGGGGACGGTTCCTACGAGCAGTACTTC
TRBJ2-6 | - | TRBV9 | many | CASSGRAKSSGANVLTF | TGTGCCAGCAGCGGCAGGGCTAAGAGCTCTGGGGCCAACGTCCTGACTTTC
TRBJ2-2 | - | TRBV20-1 | - | CSATRGHGWELFF | TGCAGTGCTACGAGAGGGCACGGTTGGGAGCTGTTTTTT
TRBJ2-2 | - | TRBV5-1 | - | CASSLELGGLFF | TGCGCCAGCAGCTTGGAGCTCGGGGGGCTGTTTTTC
TRBJ2-5 | TRBD1 | TRBV10-3 | - | CAISASSLVGQGETQYF | TGTGCCATCAGTGCCAGCAGCTTGGTTGGACAGGGTGAGACCCAGTACTTC
TRBJ2-7 | TRBD2 | TRBV20-1 | - | CSAKRGVYEQYF | TGCAGTGCCAAGCGGGGGGTCTACGAGCAGTACTTC
TRBJ2-7 | TRBD2 | TRBV20-1 | - | CSAGAGLAGDEQYF | TGCAGTGCTGGGGCGGGGTTAGCGGGAGACGAGCAGTACTTC
TRBJ1-2 | - | TRBV6-1 | - | CANLAGGYTF | TGTGCCAACCTTGCGGGGGGCTACACCTTC
TRBJ2-7 | TRBD2 | TRBV11-2 | many | CASSSPSTSGSYEQYF | TGTGCCAGCAGCTCCCCCTCGACTAGCGGGAGCTACGAGCAGTACTTC
TRBJ2-1 | - | TRBV12-3/TRBV12-4 | many | CASSLWGAGVTEQFF | TGTGCCAGCAGTTTATGGGGGGCGGGAGTTACTGAGCAGTTCTTC
TRBJ1-1 | - | TRBV7-9 | many | CASNPMGGGAFF | TGTGCCAGCAATCCTATGGGGGGTGGGGCTTTCTTT
TRBJ2-2 | - | TRBV24-1 | - | CATSDSWGTELFF | TGTGCCACCAGTGATTCATGGGGCACGGAGCTGTTTTTT
TRBJ2-3 | TRBD1 | TRBV29-1 | - | CSVGGTGEDTQYF | TGCAGCGTAGGCGGGACAGGGGAAGATACGCAGTATTTT
TRBJ1-1 | - | TRBV7-3 | - | CASSSTPENTEAFF | TGTGCCAGCAGCTCTACCCCCGAGAACACTGAAGCTTTCTTT
TRBJ2-7 | - | TRBV25-1 | medium-sized | CASTPGAGYEQYF | TGTGCCAGCACCCCGGGGGCCGGATACGAGCAGTACTTC
TRBJ2-7 | - | TRBV12-3/TRBV12-4 | many | CASSAQGTRYEQYF | TGTGCCAGCAGCGCCCAGGGTACTCGCTACGAGCAGTACTTC
TRBJ1-6 | - | TRBV11-2 | - | CASSAGATGTNNSPLHF | TGTGCCAGCAGTGCAGGCGCGACCGGCACCAATAATTCACCCCTCCACTTT
TRBJ1-1 | TRBD1 | TRBV9 | - | CASSVYGTAGGETEAFF | TGTGCCAGCAGCGTATACGGGACAGCCGGGGGGGAGACTGAAGCTTTCTTT
TRBJ2-2 | TRBD2 | TRBV5-6 | many | CASTSGGARVGELFF | TGTGCCAGCACCAGCGGGGGGGCTCGGGTCGGGGAGCTGTTTTTT
TRBJ1-5 | - | TRBV11-2 | once | CASSLGGRETQHF | TGTGCCAGCAGCTTAGGGGGCAGAGAGACCCAGCATTTT
TRBJ2-7 | TRBD2 | TRBV20-1 | - | CSARLAGGPDEQYF | TGCAGTGCAAGACTAGCGGGGGGGCCTGACGAGCAGTACTTC
TRBJ1-1 | TRBD1 | TRBV20-1 | many | CSAKTTGGNTEAFF | TGCAGTGCGAAAACGACAGGGGGGAACACTGAAGCTTTCTTT
TRBJ2-7 | - | TRBV2 | - | CASSEWGRYEQYF | TGTGCCAGCAGTGAATGGGGCAGATACGAGCAGTACTTC
TRBJ1-5 | TRBD1 | TRBV29-1 | many | CSVGPRDRGLNSNQPQHF | TGCAGCGTGGGCCCCCGGGACAGGGGGCTGAATAGCAATCAGCCCCAGCATTTT
TRBJ2-7 | - | TRBV7-6 | medium-sized | CASSNQREQYF | TGTGCCAGCAGCAATCAGCGGGAGCAGTACTTC
TRBJ2-7 | TRBD2 | TRBV7-2 | - | CASSSETSGDYNEQYF | TGTGCCAGCAGTTCGGAGACTAGCGGGGACTACAATGAGCAGTACTTC
TRBJ1-1 | TRBD1 | TRBV20-1 | many | CSASQGGGPTEAFF | TGCAGTGCCTCGCAGGGGGGGGGACCCACTGAAGCTTTCTTT
TRBJ2-7 | - | TRBV25-1 | - | CASTPGVPYEQYF | TGTGCCAGCACCCCGGGGGTTCCCTACGAGCAGTACTTC
TRBJ1-4 | - | TRBV19 | once | CASHRDPNGKLFF | TGTGCCTCCCACCGGGACCCTAATGGAAAACTGTTTTTT
TRBJ2-2 | TRBD2 | TRBV5-1 | - | CASSLGSGGLFF | TGCGCCAGCAGCTTGGGTAGCGGGGGGCTGTTTTTT
TRBJ1-1 | - | TRBV5-1 | many | CASSLGQTNTEAFF | TGCGCCAGCAGCTTGGGACAAACGAACACTGAAGCTTTCTTT
TRBJ2-1 | - | TRBV7-3 | many | CASSLTPGDEQFF | TGTGCCAGCAGCTTAACCCCAGGAGACGAGCAGTTCTTC
TRBJ2-3 | - | TRBV19 | many | CASKGRTSTDTQYF | TGTGCCAGTAAGGGGCGAACTAGCACAGATACGCAGTATTTT
TRBJ1-6 | TRBD1 | TRBV15 | - | CATSRDRGHSPLHF | TGTGCCACCAGCAGAGACAGGGGGCATTCACCCCTCCACTTT
TRBJ1-1 | - | TRBV7-3 | - | CASSLTGPGVGGTEAFF | TGTGCCAGCAGCTTAACGGGCCCCGGCGTTGGGGGAACTGAAGCTTTCTTT
TRBJ2-7 | - | TRBV14 | many | CASSQGTAYEQYF | TGTGCCAGCAGCCAAGGGACAGCTTACGAGCAGTACTTC
TRBJ2-2 | - | TRBV14 | many | CASSMTEYTGELFF | TGTGCCAGCAGCATGACAGAGTACACCGGGGAGCTGTTTTTT
TRBJ2-1 | - | TRBV4-1 | - | CASSPRDTNSCNEQFF | TGCGCCAGCAGCCCCAGGGACACCAACTCCTGCAATGAGCAGTTCTTC
TRBJ1-1 | TRBD1 | TRBV4-2 | - | CASSPTDRGRGGTEAFF | TGTGCCAGCAGCCCGACGGACAGGGGGCGCGGGGGCACTGAAGCTTTCTTT
TRBJ2-5 | TRBD2 | TRBV28 | many | CASSSPGTMGETQYF | TGTGCCAGCAGTTCCCCCGGGACTATGGGGGAGACCCAGTACTTC
TRBJ2-1 | TRBD2 | TRBV5-4 | many | CASSQTSGSFSYNEQFF | TGTGCCAGCAGCCAAACTAGCGGGAGCTTCTCCTACAATGAGCAGTTCTTC
TRBJ2-5 | TRBD1 | TRBV29-1 | many | CSVRTSGGRLETQYF | TGCAGCGTTCGCACCTCAGGGGGACGGCTAGAGACCCAGTACTTC
TRBJ2-3 | TRBD2 | TRBV6-1 | - | CASRERGGTDTQYF | TGTGCCAGCAGAGAGCGGGGGGGGACAGATACGCAGTATTTT
TRBJ2-1 | TRBD2 | TRBV4-3 | - | CASSPRLAGGPKNNEQFF | TGCGCCAGCAGCCCCCGACTAGCGGGAGGGCCTAAGAACAATGAGCAGTTCTTC
TRBJ1-1 | - | TRBV6-2/TRBV6-3 | - | CASSWGGRGTEAFF | TGTGCCAGCAGTTGGGGGGGGCGAGGCACTGAAGCTTTCTTT
TRBJ2-3 | - | TRBV14 | many | CASSPGYGGTDTQYF | TGTGCCAGCAGCCCGGGGTATGGGGGCACAGATACGCAGTATTTT
TRBJ2-7 | TRBD2 | TRBV25-1 | - | CAHSGTGWEQYF | TGTGCCCATAGCGGGACCGGATGGGAGCAGTACTTC